A selection of T cell receptor beta chains follows, all from one sample in a study of T-cell memory formation after mild COVID-19. TCRdb reprocessed the 5' RACE reads via MiXCR and lists one record per CDR3 protein. Seen here are a few hundred thousand distinct CDR3 sequences, about 17% observed once, and the top ten hold roughly a fifth. The sequenced sample consisted of PBMCs or a T cell subset sorted from them (not recorded which). Receptors were obtained from a man aged 18 to 30 who had mild COVID-19 (a few samples of this study predate the infection). Cell type and time point are not known. CDR3s include the opening cysteine and the closing phenylalanine or tryptophan. D genes are given only for firm matches. Clone size is given for some rows only: seen once, a few or many times, or a class if the clone is expanded.

v_gene: TRBV5-1
d_gene: TRBD1
j_gene: TRBJ2-7
abundance: .
CDR3nt: TGCGCCAGCAGCTCGGGACAGCCGATCCACGAGCAGTACTTC
CDR3aa: CASSSGQPIHEQYF

v_gene: TRBV28
d_gene: .
j_gene: TRBJ1-5
abundance: .
CDR3nt: TGTGCCAGCAGTGCCACGGGACGGGTAAATCAGCCCCAGCATTTT
CDR3aa: CASSATGRVNQPQHF

v_gene: TRBV5-1
d_gene: .
j_gene: TRBJ1-1
abundance: few
CDR3nt: TGCGCCAGCAGCTTGGCTCAGGGGTACACTGAAGCTTTCTTT
CDR3aa: CASSLAQGYTEAFF

v_gene: TRBV20-1
d_gene: .
j_gene: TRBJ1-1
abundance: .
CDR3nt: TGCAGTGCTCCAAGTCTAGGGACATTGCGCACTGAAGCTTTCTTT
CDR3aa: CSAPSLGTLRTEAFF

v_gene: TRBV6-2/TRBV6-3
d_gene: .
j_gene: TRBJ1-1
abundance: few
CDR3nt: TGTGCCAGCAGTTACTTTAGTAGCCTTGAAGCTTTCTTT
CDR3aa: CASSYFSSLEAFF

v_gene: TRBV6-5
d_gene: .
j_gene: TRBJ1-1
abundance: few
CDR3nt: TGTGCCAGCAGTTACTCGACGTCTCCGACTGAAGCTTTCTTT
CDR3aa: CASSYSTSPTEAFF

v_gene: TRBV7-9
d_gene: .
j_gene: TRBJ1-1
abundance: few
CDR3nt: TGTGCCAGCAGCTCGAGGGGGAGACTGAACACTGAAGCTTTCTTT
CDR3aa: CASSSRGRLNTEAFF

v_gene: TRBV6-2/TRBV6-3
d_gene: TRBD2
j_gene: TRBJ2-1
abundance: .
CDR3nt: TGTGCCAGCAGCAACCTTACTAGCGGGCTTAACAATGAGCAGTTCTTC
CDR3aa: CASSNLTSGLNNEQFF

v_gene: TRBV5-1
d_gene: TRBD2
j_gene: TRBJ2-5
abundance: few
CDR3nt: TGCGCCAGCAGCTTGGCCGGGGGGGCCGGAGAGACCCAGTACTTC
CDR3aa: CASSLAGGAGETQYF

v_gene: TRBV6-6
d_gene: .
j_gene: TRBJ1-5
abundance: .
CDR3nt: TGTGCCAGCAGAGAAAATAGCAATCAGCCCCAGCATTTT
CDR3aa: CASRENSNQPQHF

v_gene: TRBV18
d_gene: .
j_gene: TRBJ2-5
abundance: .
CDR3nt: TGTGCCAGCTCACCGCGACAGAATCATAAAGAGACCCAGTACTTC
CDR3aa: CASSPRQNHKETQYF

v_gene: TRBV20-1
d_gene: TRBD1
j_gene: TRBJ1-5
abundance: few
CDR3nt: TGCAGTGCTAGTCTGGGGACAGGAACCTTGCCCCAGCATTTT
CDR3aa: CSASLGTGTLPQHF

v_gene: TRBV18
d_gene: .
j_gene: TRBJ1-2
abundance: .
CDR3nt: TGTGCCAGCTCACCACCGTCCAGAGCTAACTATGGCTACACCTTC
CDR3aa: CASSPPSRANYGYTF

v_gene: TRBV3-1
d_gene: TRBD1
j_gene: TRBJ1-2
abundance: few
CDR3nt: TGTGCCAGCAGCCAATGGGACAGCCCCTCCTATGGCTACACCTTC
CDR3aa: CASSQWDSPSYGYTF

v_gene: TRBV6-5
d_gene: TRBD2
j_gene: TRBJ2-3
abundance: .
CDR3nt: TGTGCCAGCACCCACGGGGGGGGGCGTGCAGATACGCAGTATTTT
CDR3aa: CASTHGGGRADTQYF

v_gene: TRBV4-1
d_gene: TRBD2
j_gene: TRBJ2-3
abundance: few
CDR3nt: TGCGCCAGCAGCCAACTAGCGGTTGTTGGGAATACGCAGTATTTT
CDR3aa: CASSQLAVVGNTQYF

v_gene: TRBV15
d_gene: .
j_gene: TRBJ1-2
abundance: few
CDR3nt: TGTGCCACCAGCAGAGTCTGGGAGGACGGCTACACCTTC
CDR3aa: CATSRVWEDGYTF

v_gene: TRBV25-1
d_gene: .
j_gene: TRBJ2-2
abundance: few
CDR3nt: TGTGCCAGCAGTGATGGGGAGACGAACACCGGGGAGCTGTTTTTT
CDR3aa: CASSDGETNTGELFF

v_gene: TRBV18
d_gene: TRBD1
j_gene: TRBJ2-3
abundance: .
CDR3nt: TGTGCCAGCTCACCACTCACAGGGGGAATGGCGGATACGCAGTATTTT
CDR3aa: CASSPLTGGMADTQYF

v_gene: TRBV7-2
d_gene: .
j_gene: TRBJ2-3
abundance: .
CDR3nt: TGTGCCAGCAGCCCCCCAGCGAATACGCAGTATTTT
CDR3aa: CASSPPANTQYF

v_gene: TRBV4-1
d_gene: .
j_gene: TRBJ1-1
abundance: many
CDR3nt: TGCGCCAGCAGCCGCGGTTTACGTGACCTTAAATCTGAAGCTTTCTTT
CDR3aa: CASSRGLRDLKSEAFF

v_gene: TRBV29-1
d_gene: .
j_gene: TRBJ1-1
abundance: many
CDR3nt: TGCAGCGTAGGAACAGGTTGGGGCATGAACACTGAAGCTTTCTTT
CDR3aa: CSVGTGWGMNTEAFF

v_gene: TRBV21-1
d_gene: .
j_gene: TRBJ1-3
abundance: .
CDR3nt: TGTGCCAGCAGCAAAGGAGGGCGGGCGTGGGGAAACACCATATATTTT
CDR3aa: CASSKGGRAWGNTIYF

v_gene: TRBV20-1
d_gene: TRBD1
j_gene: TRBJ1-4
abundance: few
CDR3nt: TGCAGTGCTAAGTCTGGAGACAGGGCTAATGAAAAACTGTTTTTT
CDR3aa: CSAKSGDRANEKLFF

v_gene: TRBV20-1
d_gene: .
j_gene: TRBJ1-5
abundance: many
CDR3nt: TGCAGTGCTAGAGATGCACGCCAGTTTAATCAGCCCCAGCATTTT
CDR3aa: CSARDARQFNQPQHF

v_gene: TRBV24-1
d_gene: TRBD2
j_gene: TRBJ2-1
abundance: few
CDR3nt: TGTGCCACCACGACTGGGGGGGGGAATGAGCAGTTCTTC
CDR3aa: CATTTGGGNEQFF

v_gene: TRBV7-6
d_gene: TRBD1
j_gene: TRBJ1-2
abundance: .
CDR3nt: TGTGCCAGCAGCTTAGGCACAGGGGTGGACTATGGCTACACCTTC
CDR3aa: CASSLGTGVDYGYTF

v_gene: TRBV5-1
d_gene: TRBD2
j_gene: TRBJ2-1
abundance: .
CDR3nt: TGCGCCAGCAGCTGGCGACTAGCGGGGGTCAGGTTCTTC
CDR3aa: CASSWRLAGVRFF

v_gene: TRBV5-1
d_gene: .
j_gene: TRBJ2-5
abundance: .
CDR3nt: TGCGCCAGCAGCCCGGGGCTGGGGGCCGAGACCCAGTACTTC
CDR3aa: CASSPGLGAETQYF

v_gene: TRBV5-1
d_gene: TRBD2
j_gene: TRBJ2-1
abundance: many
CDR3nt: TGCGCCAGCAGCCCGGCTAGCGGGGGGGCATATGAGCAGTTCTTC
CDR3aa: CASSPASGGAYEQFF

v_gene: TRBV21-1
d_gene: .
j_gene: TRBJ1-2
abundance: .
CDR3nt: TGTGCCAGCAGCAAAGGACAGGGGTATGGCTACACCTTC
CDR3aa: CASSKGQGYGYTF

v_gene: TRBV27
d_gene: .
j_gene: TRBJ1-1
abundance: few
CDR3nt: TGTGCCAGCAGTTTACGCAGGACTGGCACTGAAGCTTTCTTT
CDR3aa: CASSLRRTGTEAFF

v_gene: TRBV7-9
d_gene: TRBD1
j_gene: TRBJ1-2
abundance: .
CDR3nt: TGTGCCAGCAGCTATTCTGGACGGGACAGGGGGCGCGGCAACTATGGCTACACCTTC
CDR3aa: CASSYSGRDRGRGNYGYTF

v_gene: TRBV6-1
d_gene: .
j_gene: TRBJ1-1
abundance: few
CDR3nt: TGTGCCAGCAGTGAAGCGTGGGGTCTAGTGAACACTGAAGCTTTCTTT
CDR3aa: CASSEAWGLVNTEAFF

v_gene: TRBV20-1
d_gene: .
j_gene: TRBJ1-1
abundance: few
CDR3nt: TGCAGTGCGAGAGTTGGGGGCGGGGGCACTGAAGCTTTCTTT
CDR3aa: CSARVGGGGTEAFF

v_gene: TRBV6-5
d_gene: .
j_gene: TRBJ2-7
abundance: .
CDR3nt: TGTGCCAGCAGTTACTTCGGGGGTTCCTACGAGCAGTACTTC
CDR3aa: CASSYFGGSYEQYF

v_gene: TRBV7-3
d_gene: TRBD1
j_gene: TRBJ2-2
abundance: .
CDR3nt: TGTGCCAGCAGCCGAGGGACAGCCGGCACCGGGGAGCTGTTTTTT
CDR3aa: CASSRGTAGTGELFF

v_gene: TRBV7-2
d_gene: .
j_gene: TRBJ1-5
abundance: few
CDR3nt: TGTGCCAGCAGCTTAGGGGTCTATGGTAGCAATCAGCCCCAGCATTTT
CDR3aa: CASSLGVYGSNQPQHF

v_gene: TRBV4-2
d_gene: TRBD1
j_gene: TRBJ1-2
abundance: .
CDR3nt: TGTGCCAGCAGCCAGGACTCCGGGACAGGGGGCGGTTATGGCTACACCTTC
CDR3aa: CASSQDSGTGGGYGYTF

v_gene: TRBV4-3
d_gene: TRBD2
j_gene: TRBJ2-5
abundance: few
CDR3nt: TGCGCCAGCAGCCATCTAAGGACTAGCGGGGACCAAGAGACCCAGTACTTC
CDR3aa: CASSHLRTSGDQETQYF

v_gene: TRBV11-2
d_gene: .
j_gene: TRBJ1-1
abundance: few
CDR3nt: TGTGCCAGCAGCCCCGGGGGCCAACGAGCTTTCTTT
CDR3aa: CASSPGGQRAFF

v_gene: TRBV5-1
d_gene: TRBD2
j_gene: TRBJ2-2
abundance: many
CDR3nt: TGCGCCAGCAGCTCCGGAGCGGGGGATAGGACCGGGGAGCTGTTTTTT
CDR3aa: CASSSGAGDRTGELFF

v_gene: TRBV4-2
d_gene: .
j_gene: TRBJ2-1
abundance: .
CDR3nt: TGTGCCAGCAGCGAAACCTACGGGGCACTCAATGAGCAGTTCTTC
CDR3aa: CASSETYGALNEQFF

v_gene: TRBV7-9
d_gene: .
j_gene: TRBJ2-2
abundance: .
CDR3nt: TGTGCCAGCAGGGGCTGGGAAACCGGGGAGCTGTTTTTT
CDR3aa: CASRGWETGELFF